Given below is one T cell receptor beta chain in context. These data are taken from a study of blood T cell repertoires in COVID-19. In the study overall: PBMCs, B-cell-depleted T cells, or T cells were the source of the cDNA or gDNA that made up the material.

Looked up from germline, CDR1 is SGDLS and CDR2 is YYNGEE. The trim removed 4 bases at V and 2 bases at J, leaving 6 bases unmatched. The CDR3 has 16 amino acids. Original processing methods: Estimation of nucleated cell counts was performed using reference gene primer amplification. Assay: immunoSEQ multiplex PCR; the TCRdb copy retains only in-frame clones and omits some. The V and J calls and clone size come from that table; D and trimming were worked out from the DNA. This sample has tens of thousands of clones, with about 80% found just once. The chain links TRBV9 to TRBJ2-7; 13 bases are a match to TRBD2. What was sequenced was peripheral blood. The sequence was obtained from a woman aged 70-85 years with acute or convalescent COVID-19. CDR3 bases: TGTGCCAGCAGCCCAGGACTAGCGGGAGTGACCTACGAGCAGTACTTC. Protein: CASSPGLAGVTYEQYF.